This passage covers 29 T cell receptor beta chains from one sample sequenced in a study of T cell responses to AZD1222 COVID-19 vaccine (dated by TCRdb to 2020 to 2023). The sample's time point, from its label and the paper: about 28 days (+/-7) after the second vaccine dose. The treatment or condition label for this specimen denotes: meningococcal conjugate vaccine given as trial control. Library prep was done by the immunoSEQ multiplex PCR assay. TCRdb took over this immuneACCESS table, retaining in-frame rearrangements with V and J assigned. Such tables are incomplete; in checked studies, under half of the missing clones stem from an unresolved V gene, and the remainder is unexplained. Present in this sample are about 140,000 clones, around 90% of which were seen just once. 7.5% of the sample rests with the top ten. Source: peripheral blood, taken 28 days after the second dose of the MenACWY control vaccine. The receptors derive from an adult who received the MenACWY meningococcal vaccine as a control.

This chain links TRBV28 with TRBJ2-1, with 8 bases aligning to TRBD2. The J segment lost 3 bases and the V segment lost 4 bases, leaving 8 bases of the junction unmatched. The CDR3 covers 16 residues. Germline V gene sequence: CDR1 MDHEN, CDR2 SYDVKM. The CDR3 DNA is TGTGCCAGCAGTTCCTCAAGCGGGGGAGGCTACAATGAGCAGTTCTTC. Translated, it gives CASSSSSGGGYNEQFF.

V usage is TRBV2 and J usage is TRBJ1-5; 9 bases are a match to TRBD1. This CDR3 is built from 13 residues. The germline CDR1 and CDR2 sequences are SNHLY and FYNNEI. V was pared by 8 bases and J by 6 bases, with 5 bases of the junction left unmatched. CDR3 protein: CASSGQGTQPQHF. The DNA for the CDR3 is TGTGCCAGCTCGGGACAGGGAACTCAGCCCCAGCATTTT.

This chain links TRBV9 with TRBJ2-3; D may be TRBD2 (5 bases). Germline V gene data show CDR1 as SGDLS and CDR2 as YYNGEE. The CDR3 is 15 residues long. With 4 bases removed from V and 4 bases from J, the gap between germline ends came to 16 bases. CDR3 in DNA: TGTGCCAGCAGCCCCCTGAGGGTTTTGGCAGATACGCAGTATTTT. It yields the protein CASSPLRVLADTQYF.

This chain connects TRBV6-5 to TRBJ1-6; 7 bases map to TRBD1. This CDR3 has 14 residues. V was clipped by 7 bases and J by 8 bases; unmatched bases: 8. The germline gives CDR1 MNHEY, CDR2 SVGAGI. The CDR3 is CASNKSGGDSPLHF. The CDR3, as DNA: TGTGCCAGCAATAAATCAGGGGGTGATTCACCCCTCCACTTT.

V and J are TRBV2 and TRBJ2-5; D gene uncertain. Germline V gene sequence: CDR1 SNHLY, CDR2 FYNNEI. Trimming removed 6 bases from V and 6 bases from J, with 8 bases in between. The CDR3 covers 11 residues. The CDR3 DNA is TGTGCCAGCAGGGGAAGGCAGACCCAGTACTTC. Translating it yields CASRGRQTQYF.

CDR3 nucleotide sequence: TGTGCCAGCAGCACCGGGGGGTTTGAGGTCGTGAACACTGAAGCTTTCTTT. Amino acids: CASSTGGFEVVNTEAFF. This rearrangement joins TRBV9 to TRBJ1-1; maybe TRBD1 (5 bases). V shed 4 bases and J shed 0 bases, with 19 bases lying between them. Germline assignment: CDR1 SGDLS and CDR2 YYNGEE. The CDR3 contains 17 residues.

The table lists this clone with a count of one. J is TRBJ1-2 and V is TRBV9; tentatively, D is TRBD1 (5 bases). This CDR3 is 14 amino acids long. The V gene lost 1 base and the J gene lost 8 bases, with 15 bases spanning the gap. The germline gives CDR1 SGDLS, CDR2 YYNGEE. CDR3 DNA: TGTGCCAGCAGCGTAAGGTTCGGGGGAAACGGCTACACCTTC. Translation: CASSVRFGGNGYTF.

This clone appeared once. The chain recombines TRBV9 with TRBJ1-1; D not certain. CDR3 length: 14 amino acids. V lost 0 bases and J 3 bases, leaving 9 bases between the germline ends. Germline CDR1 and CDR2: SGDLS and YYNGEE. CDR3 sequence reads: CASSVVADDTEAFF. As DNA, the CDR3 is TGTGCCAGCAGCGTAGTAGCAGACGACACTGAAGCTTTCTTT.

The chain joins TRBV27 to TRBJ2-3, with D maybe TRBD2 (6 bases). Between the trimmed V and J ends, which lost 2 bases and 1 base, there was a span of 10 bases. This CDR3 has 15 amino acids. The germline V gene encodes CDR1 MNHEY and CDR2 SMNVEV (reference sequence). This CDR3 reads CASSLGGFGTDTQYF. CDR3 sequence (DNA): TGTGCCAGCAGTTTAGGGGGGTTCGGCACAGATACGCAGTATTTT.

The chain uses TRBV13 and TRBJ2-3, with D possibly matching TRBD2 (6 bases). Trimming shortened V by 5 bases and J by 6 bases, and 24 bases separated the two germline ends. CDR1 is PRHDT and CDR2 is FYEKMQ in the germline V gene (reference sequence). The CDR3 totals 17 residues. CDR3 region: CASSPISLGSTEDTQYF. CDR3 DNA sequence: TGTGCCAGCAGCCCTATTTCCCTCGGGAGCACGGAGGATACGCAGTATTTT.

This clone has more than one count but fewer than ten. V gene TRBV4-3 combines with J gene TRBJ2-3; TRBD2 agrees at 7 bases. Looked up from germline, CDR1 is LGHNA and CDR2 is YSLEER. The V gene end was trimmed by 2 bases and the J gene end by 6 bases; junction bases not matched to a gene: 8. The CDR3 length is 15 residues. The CDR3 sequence: CASSQQAGFADTQYF. CDR3 in DNA: TGCGCCAGCAGCCAACAAGCGGGATTTGCGGATACGCAGTATTTT.

This chain connects TRBV5-1 to TRBJ2-1; D is uncertain. The V gene's germline CDR1 is SGHRS and CDR2 YFSETQ. V gave up 5 bases and J gave up 6 bases, with 15 bases separating them. The CDR3 sequence is 14 residues long. This chain's CDR3 is CASSSEGPSNEQFF. The CDR3 DNA reads TGCGCCAGCAGTTCGGAAGGGCCAAGCAATGAGCAGTTCTTC. Full variable domain (outside the CDR3, taken from reference TRBV5-1 and TRBJ2-1): KAGVTQTPRYLIKTRGQQVTLSCSPISGHRSVSWYQQTPGQGLQFLFEYFSETQRNKGNFPGRFSGRQFSNSRSEMNVSTLELGDSALYLCASSSEGPSNEQFFGPGTRLTVL.

The V gene is TRBV20-1, the J gene TRBJ1-1, with D possibly being TRBD1 (6 bases). The CDR3 consists of 11 residues. Trimming took 7 bases from V and 4 from J, leaving 10 bases between them. Germline V lookup: CDR1 DFQATT, CDR2 SNEGSKA (reference sequence). CDR3 coding DNA: TGCAGTGGTCAGGGGTCCACTGAAGCTTTCTTT. Amino acid sequence: CSGQGSTEAFF.

This rearrangement joins TRBV27 to TRBJ1-1; D call uncertain. The germline CDR1 and CDR2 sequences are MNHEY and SMNVEV (reference sequence). The ends were cut back, 2 bases at V and 0 bases at J, with 4 bases in the middle. The CDR3 contains 13 residues. CDR3 DNA sequence: TGTGCCAGCAGTTTACGGATGAACACTGAAGCTTTCTTT. Its translation is CASSLRMNTEAFF.

The genes are TRBV30 and TRBJ1-2, with unresolved D. This CDR3 spans 14 amino acids. CDR1 and CDR2 from the germline V gene are GTSNPN and SVGIG (reference sequence). Between the trimmed V and J ends, which lost 4 bases and 4 bases, there was a span of 16 bases. CDR3 amino acids: CAWTVGGNSYGYTF. CDR3 in DNA: TGTGCCTGGACGGTCGGAGGGAATAGCTATGGCTACACCTTC.

This rearrangement joins TRBV4-3 to TRBJ1-1, with a weak D call TRBD1 (5 bases). The CDR3 is 15 amino acids. V lost 4 bases to trimming and J lost 0 bases, with 12 bases between them. CDR1 and CDR2 from the germline V gene are LGHNA and YSLEER. In nucleotides, the CDR3 is TGCGCCAGCAGCCCGGGGCTAATTTTGAACACTGAAGCTTTCTTT. Protein: CASSPGLILNTEAFF.

This clone showed up just a few times. The rearrangement uses TRBV7-9 and TRBJ2-7; perhaps TRBD1 as D (6 bases). Germline values: CDR1 SEHNR, CDR2 FQNEAQ (reference sequence). The V and J ends lost 2 bases and 2 bases respectively, with 10 bases between them. The CDR3 contains 14 residues. For the CDR3, the DNA is TGTGCCAGCAGCTTATCGACAGGTCCCTACGAGCAGTACTTC. Protein: CASSLSTGPYEQYF.

This clone was seen only a few times. This rearrangement joins TRBV2 to TRBJ2-2, with D tentatively TRBD2 (5 bases). The germline V gene has CDR1 SNHLY and CDR2 FYNNEI. V shed 1 base and J shed 2 bases, with 11 bases lying between them. CDR3 length: 16 amino acids. The CDR3 loop is CASSEEATGNTGELFF. CDR3 nucleotide sequence: TGTGCCAGCAGTGAAGAGGCGACGGGAAACACCGGGGAGCTGTTTTTT.

The chain has TRBV7-2 and TRBJ2-2; TRBD2 matches at 8 bases. The ends lost 5 bases at V and 4 bases at J; junction bases unmatched: 9. The CDR3 sequence is 16 residues long. Germline-derived CDR1 and CDR2 are SGHTA and FQGNSA. CDR3 residues: CASSPRIAGITGELFF. The CDR3 DNA reads as TGTGCCAGCAGCCCCCGCATAGCGGGGATCACCGGGGAGCTGTTTTTT.

V and J are TRBV28 and TRBJ2-7, with 15 bases identical to TRBD2. V shed 6 bases and J 4 bases; nucleotides not matched to a gene: 7. The CDR3 is made up of 16 amino acids. Germline CDR1 is MDHEN and CDR2 is SYDVKM. CDR3 amino acids: CASRAGGTSGRYEQYF. CDR3 DNA: TGTGCCAGCAGGGCGGGGGGGACTAGCGGGAGGTACGAGCAGTACTTC.

This rearrangement joins TRBV30 to TRBJ1-3; TRBD1 agrees at 9 bases. The V and J ends lost 7 bases and 7 bases, in that order; junction bases with no gene match: 11. Germline CDR1 and CDR2: GTSNPN and SVGIG (reference sequence). The CDR3 contains 14 residues. The CDR3 sequence is CASGTGTFWNTIYF. The CDR3 DNA sequence: TGTGCCTCCGGGACAGGGACCTTCTGGAACACCATATATTTT.

V and J are TRBV5-4 and TRBJ2-3; D possibly corresponds to TRBD1 (6 bases). CDR1 SGHNT and CDR2 YYREEE come from the germline V gene (reference sequence). The CDR3 has 16 residues. V was shortened by 0 bases and J by 1 base, with 12 bases between the two germline ends. CDR3 amino acids: CASSLVTGLGTDTQYF. DNA of the CDR3: TGTGCCAGCAGCTTGGTAACAGGGTTAGGCACAGATACGCAGTATTTT. Complete variable domain (other parts from reference TRBV5-4 and TRBJ2-3): ETGVTQSPTHLIKTRGQQVTLRCSSQSGHNTVSWYQQALGQGPQFIFQYYREEENGRGNFPPRFSGLQFPNYSSELNVNALELDDSALYLCASSLVTGLGTDTQYFGPGTRLTVL.

The chain uses TRBV10-3 and TRBJ1-2, with no clear D. Trimming removed 6 bases from V and 6 bases from J, with 11 bases in between. This CDR3 is built from 12 residues. The germline V gene has CDR1 ENHRY and CDR2 SYGVKD. This CDR3 is CAIRAEADGYTF. The DNA for the CDR3 is TGTGCCATCAGGGCGGAAGCTGATGGCTACACCTTC.

The chain joins TRBV10-3 to TRBJ2-3; a weak D match, TRBD2 (5 bases). The germline gives CDR1 ENHRY, CDR2 SYGVKD. V lost 5 bases to trimming and J lost 4 bases, with 16 bases between them. The CDR3 is 15 amino acids. In nucleotides, the CDR3 is TGTGCCATCAGTCCGGACGAGGGCCCTCCAGATACGCAGTATTTT. Translation: CAISPDEGPPDTQYF.

This sequence joins TRBV25-1 and TRBJ2-3, with 9 bases matching TRBD2. The V and J ends lost 0 bases and 2 bases, in that order; junction bases with no gene match: 3. The germline gives CDR1 MGHDK, CDR2 SYGVNS. This CDR3 is built from 16 residues. The CDR3 sequence is CASSEYSGRYTDTQYF. The CDR3 bases are TGTGCCAGCAGTGAATATAGCGGGAGATACACAGATACGCAGTATTTT.

This chain links TRBV6-5 with TRBJ1-2; D is unresolved. Deletions cut 0 bases from V and 4 bases from J, with 9 bases between. CDR1 is MNHEY, CDR2 SVGAGI, per germline. CDR3 length: 14 amino acids. CDR3 protein: CASSYSIHGYGYTF. The CDR3 region has the DNA TGTGCCAGCAGTTACTCGATCCACGGCTATGGCTACACCTTC.

This chain uses TRBV10-3 with TRBJ2-7; D gene unclear. This CDR3 is built from 11 residues. Per the germline V gene, CDR1 is ENHRY and CDR2 is SYGVKD. The V and J ends lost 10 bases and 4 bases respectively, with 11 bases between them. The CDR3 DNA reads TGTGCCACTTGGGTCTCTTACGAGCAGTACTTC. It yields the protein CATWVSYEQYF.

The rearrangement links TRBV4-3 to TRBJ2-2; a weak D match, TRBD1 (6 bases). Germline CDR1 LGHNA, CDR2 YSLEER. CDR3 length equals 15 residues. The germline V and J ends were trimmed by 3 bases and 4 bases, with 12 bases remaining between them. CDR3 region: CASSQKTGPTGELFF. CDR3 coding DNA: TGCGCCAGCAGCCAGAAGACAGGACCCACCGGGGAGCTGTTTTTT.

The chain couples TRBV10-3 to TRBJ2-7; maybe TRBD1 (6 bases). Germline CDR1 is ENHRY and CDR2 is SYGVKD. Trimming shortened V by 4 bases and J by 3 bases, and 7 bases separated the two germline ends. The CDR3 totals 12 residues. This CDR3 reads CAISVQGYEQYF. CDR3 nucleotide sequence: TGTGCCATCAGTGTACAGGGCTACGAGCAGTACTTC.